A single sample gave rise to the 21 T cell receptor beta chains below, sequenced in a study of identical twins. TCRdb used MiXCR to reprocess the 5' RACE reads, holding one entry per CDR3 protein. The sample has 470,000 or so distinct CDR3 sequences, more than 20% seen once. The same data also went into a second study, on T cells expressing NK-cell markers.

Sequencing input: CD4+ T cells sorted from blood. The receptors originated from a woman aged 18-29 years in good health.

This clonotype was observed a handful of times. CDR3 DNA sequence: TGCGCCAGCAGTGACTCGGGACGGAGAAACACCATATATTTT. Amino acids: CASSDSGRRNTIYF. J is TRBJ1-3 and V is TRBV10-1, with a tentative D call TRBD1 (5 bases). The CDR3 is 14 residues long. V shed 3 bases and J shed 5 bases, with 11 bases lying between them. Germline V gene lookup returns CDR1 WNHNN and CDR2 SYGVQD (reference sequence).

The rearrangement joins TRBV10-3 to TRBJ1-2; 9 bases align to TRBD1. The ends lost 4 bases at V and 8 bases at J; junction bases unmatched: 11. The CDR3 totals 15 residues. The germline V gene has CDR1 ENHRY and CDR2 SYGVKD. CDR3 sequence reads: CAISGYRDRVDGYTF. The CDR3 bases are TGTGCCATCAGTGGTTACCGGGACAGGGTTGACGGCTACACCTTC.

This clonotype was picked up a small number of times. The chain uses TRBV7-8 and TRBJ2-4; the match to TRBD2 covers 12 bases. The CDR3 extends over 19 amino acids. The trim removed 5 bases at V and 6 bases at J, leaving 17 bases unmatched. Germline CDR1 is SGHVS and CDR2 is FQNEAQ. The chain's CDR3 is CASSPLGASGRAARNIQYF. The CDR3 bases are TGTGCCAGCAGCCCCCTTGGCGCTAGCGGGAGGGCCGCGAGAAACATTCAGTACTTC.

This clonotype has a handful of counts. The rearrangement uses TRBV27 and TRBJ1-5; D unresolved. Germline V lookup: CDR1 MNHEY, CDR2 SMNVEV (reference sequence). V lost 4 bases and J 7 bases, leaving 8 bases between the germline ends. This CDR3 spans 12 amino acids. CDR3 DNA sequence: TGTGCCAGCAGTTCGCCTTTACAGCCCCAGCATTTT. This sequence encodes CASSSPLQPQHF.

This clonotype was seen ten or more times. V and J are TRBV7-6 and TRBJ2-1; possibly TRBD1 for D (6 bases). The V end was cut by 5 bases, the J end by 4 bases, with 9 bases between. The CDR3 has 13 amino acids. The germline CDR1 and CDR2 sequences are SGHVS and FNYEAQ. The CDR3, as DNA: TGTGCCAGCAGCCAGGACAGATACAATGAGCAGTTCTTC. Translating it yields CASSQDRYNEQFF.

In DNA form, the CDR3 reads TGTGCCAGCTACCGAGGGGTTGACAGAAACACTGAAGCTTTCTTT. It codes for CASYRGVDRNTEAFF. The rearrangement uses TRBV16 and TRBJ1-1; TRBD1 might be the D (5 bases). Trimming left V 8 bases short and J 2 bases short, with 18 bases between. The germline CDR1 and CDR2 sequences are KGHSY and FQNENV. The CDR3 contains 15 residues.

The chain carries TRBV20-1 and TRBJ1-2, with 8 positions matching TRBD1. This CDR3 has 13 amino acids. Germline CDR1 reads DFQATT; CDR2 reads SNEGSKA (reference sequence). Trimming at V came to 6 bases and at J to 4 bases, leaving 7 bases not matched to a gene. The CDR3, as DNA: TGCAGTGCCCGGTGGACAGGGTTCTATGGCTACACCTTC. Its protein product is CSARWTGFYGYTF.

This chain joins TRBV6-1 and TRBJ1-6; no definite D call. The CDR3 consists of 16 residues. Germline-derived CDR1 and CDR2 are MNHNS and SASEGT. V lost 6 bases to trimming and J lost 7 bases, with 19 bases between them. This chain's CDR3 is CASSWTGRIVNSPLHF. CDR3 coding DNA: TGTGCCAGCAGCTGGACCGGGAGGATTGTAAATTCACCCCTCCACTTT.

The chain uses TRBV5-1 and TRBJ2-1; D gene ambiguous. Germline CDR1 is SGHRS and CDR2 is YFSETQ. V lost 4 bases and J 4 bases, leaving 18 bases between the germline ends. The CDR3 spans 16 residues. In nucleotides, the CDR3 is TGCGCCAGCAGCGCGACCGAAGGACGGGCTTACAATGAGCAGTTCTTC. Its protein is CASSATEGRAYNEQFF.

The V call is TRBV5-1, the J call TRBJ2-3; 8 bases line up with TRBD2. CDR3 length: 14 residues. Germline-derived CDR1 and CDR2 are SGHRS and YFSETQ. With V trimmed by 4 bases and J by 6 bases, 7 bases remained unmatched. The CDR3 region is CASSDGGAGDTQYF. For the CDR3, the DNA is TGCGCCAGCAGCGACGGGGGGGCCGGGGATACGCAGTATTTT.

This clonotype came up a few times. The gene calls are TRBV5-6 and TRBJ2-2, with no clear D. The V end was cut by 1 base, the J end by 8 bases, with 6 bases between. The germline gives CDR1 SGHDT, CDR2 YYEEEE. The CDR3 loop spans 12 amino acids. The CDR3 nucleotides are TGTGCCAGCAGCTTGATAATGGGGGAGCTGTTTTTT. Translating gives CASSLIMGELFF. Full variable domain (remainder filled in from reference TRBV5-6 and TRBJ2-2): DAGVTQSPTHLIKTRGQQVTLRCSPKSGHDTVSWYQQALGQGPQFIFQYYEEEERQRGNFPDRFSGHQFPNYSSELNVNALLLGDSALYLCASSLIMGELFFGEGSRLTVL.

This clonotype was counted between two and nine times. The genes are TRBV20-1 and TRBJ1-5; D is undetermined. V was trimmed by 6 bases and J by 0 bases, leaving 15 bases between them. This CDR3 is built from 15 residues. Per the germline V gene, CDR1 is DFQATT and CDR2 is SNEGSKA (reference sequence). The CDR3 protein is CSATSLGDSNQPQHF. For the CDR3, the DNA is TGCAGTGCGACCAGTTTAGGCGATAGCAATCAGCCCCAGCATTTT.

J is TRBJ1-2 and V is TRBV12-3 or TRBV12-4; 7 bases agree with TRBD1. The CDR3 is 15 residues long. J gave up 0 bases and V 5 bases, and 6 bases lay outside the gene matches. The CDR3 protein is CASSPLDRSNYGYTF. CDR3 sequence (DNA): TGTGCCAGCAGTCCCTTGGACAGGTCTAACTATGGCTACACCTTC.

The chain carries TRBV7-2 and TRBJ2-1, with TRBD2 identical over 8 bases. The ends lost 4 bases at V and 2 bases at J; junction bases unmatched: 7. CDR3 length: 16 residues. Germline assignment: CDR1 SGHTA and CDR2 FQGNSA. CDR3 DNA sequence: TGTGCCAGCAGCTCGTTAGCGGGGATACCCTACAATGAGCAGTTCTTC. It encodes CASSSLAGIPYNEQFF.

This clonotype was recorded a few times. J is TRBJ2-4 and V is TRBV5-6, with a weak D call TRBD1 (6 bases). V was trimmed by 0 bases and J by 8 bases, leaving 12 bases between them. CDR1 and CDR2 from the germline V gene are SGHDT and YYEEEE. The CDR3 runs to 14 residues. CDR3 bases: TGTGCCAGCAGCTTGGTGCAGGGGATGGACATTCAGTACTTC. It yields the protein CASSLVQGMDIQYF.

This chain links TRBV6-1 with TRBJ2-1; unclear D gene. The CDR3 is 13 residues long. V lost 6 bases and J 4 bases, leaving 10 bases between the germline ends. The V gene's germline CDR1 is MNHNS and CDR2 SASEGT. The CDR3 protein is CASRFSQYNEQFF. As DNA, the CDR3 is TGTGCCAGCAGGTTTAGCCAATACAATGAGCAGTTCTTC.

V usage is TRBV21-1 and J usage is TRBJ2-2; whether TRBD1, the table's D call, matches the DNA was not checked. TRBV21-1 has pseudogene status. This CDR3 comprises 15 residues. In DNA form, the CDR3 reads TGTGCCAGGCGATGGGGCAGGGGGGGCACCGGGGAGCTGTTTTTT. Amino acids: CARRWGRGGTGELFF.

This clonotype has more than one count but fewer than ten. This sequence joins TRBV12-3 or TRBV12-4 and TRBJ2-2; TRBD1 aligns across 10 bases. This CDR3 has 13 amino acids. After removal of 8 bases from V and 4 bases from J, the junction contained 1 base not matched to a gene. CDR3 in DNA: TGTGCCAGCCGGACAGGGGGCACCGGGGAGCTGTTTTTT. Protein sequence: CASRTGGTGELFF.

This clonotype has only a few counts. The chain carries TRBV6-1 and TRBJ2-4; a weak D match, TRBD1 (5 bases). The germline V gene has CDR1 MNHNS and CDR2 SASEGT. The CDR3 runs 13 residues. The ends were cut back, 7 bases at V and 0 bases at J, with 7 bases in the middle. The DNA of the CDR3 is TGTGCCAGCAAGGGGCTAGCCAAAAACATTCAGTACTTC. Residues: CASKGLAKNIQYF.

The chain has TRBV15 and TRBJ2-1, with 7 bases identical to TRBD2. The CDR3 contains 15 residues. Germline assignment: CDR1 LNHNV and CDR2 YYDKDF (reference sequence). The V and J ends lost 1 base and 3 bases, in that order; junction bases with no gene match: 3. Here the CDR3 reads CATSRALADYNEQFF. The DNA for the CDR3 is TGTGCCACCAGCAGAGCTCTAGCGGACTACAATGAGCAGTTCTTC.

The DNA of the CDR3 is TGTGCCAGCAGTTACAACCGGGCCTCCCCCAATACGCAGTATTTT. Amino acids: CASSYNRASPNTQYF. The chain links TRBV6-2 or TRBV6-3 to TRBJ2-3; D gene uncertain. Between the trimmed V and J ends, which lost 2 bases and 7 bases, there was a span of 16 bases. Germline values: CDR1 MNHEY, CDR2 SVGEGT. The CDR3 extends over 15 amino acids.